This T cell receptor beta chain originates from a study of cytomegalovirus exposure and HLA in healthy donors (TCRdb year 2017). The study in broad terms: In an earlier analysis of several hundred of the donors, about 260 Gb of sequence data and 95 million to 130 million unique TCR beta sequences from about 190 million T cells were reported. An early release covering 500 to 750 HLA-typed donors comprised about 300 gigabases of sequencing data and approximately 80 million unique TCR sequences. Of the approximately 400 genotyped donors, 65% to 90% fell in the genetic ancestry cluster associated with self-reported Caucasian donors. The study was designed to test whether signatures of past pathogen exposure could be identified by cataloging public T cell receptors. The study profiled the T cell repertoires of about 640 subjects by immunosequencing and related them to cytomegalovirus serostatus. A separate validation cohort of approximately 120 different subjects was used in addition to the 666-subject first cohort. To predict cytomegalovirus infection status, the study brought together high-throughput TCR immunosequencing, statistical association of individual TCRs with disease status, and machine learning. A later analysis re-examined previously published TCR beta repertoires from just over 650 donors and added high-resolution HLA genotyping to investigate patterns of TCR occurrence. Rather than using new phenotypic data, the later analysis identified candidate immune exposures from TCR beta sequences and from how often those sequences occurred across donors. An earlier analysis of about 620 of the donors applied high-throughput TCR beta sequencing to assess whether each TCR beta V gene segment acted as functional or pseudogenic. Donor age, sex, ethnicity and CMV serostatus were compiled together with the repertoire data. In a later genetic analysis, genome-wide SNP genotypes for about three fifths of the 666 donors were used, and that subset was treated as a discovery cohort. All discovery cohort repertoires had been generated using a single sequencing platform. HLA typing covered class I and class II loci at four-digit resolution. Typing coverage varied by locus: about 620-630 donors for A, B, C, DRB1 and DQB1; roughly 500 for DQA1; over 600 for DPA1; 400 to 480 for DPB1. Roughly five DR-DQ haplotypes were handled as single units for association and clustering because linkage in the cohort was strong. On average, roughly 240,000 unique TCR beta nucleotide sequences were sequenced per donor among 300 to 500 genotyped donors of the cohort, with roughly a sixth of those sequences being non-productive. Study-wide conclusions, independent of this receptor: Because HLA typing was missing for some donors at each locus, association tests included only the typed subset. In a later analysis, TCR association rates were found to vary across HLA loci, with the most associated TCRs seen for DRB1 alleles and the fewest for HLA-C alleles. Cytomegalovirus status was reported to be diagnosed by the classifier with high specificity and sensitivity in both the original and validation cohorts. Because counts were too low, about 15 rarely observed V segments, including chromosome 9 orphons, were left out of the earlier analysis of about 500 of the donors. In vitro tests confirmed that a few of the cytomegalovirus-associated TCR beta chains recognize cytomegalovirus antigens. A later genetic analysis reported fewer N-insertions in productive TCRs among donors in an Asian-associated ancestry cluster than the approximately 700-donor mean. The cohort was sequenced for TCR beta chains only, and without alpha or paired-chain data the features that could be detected were limited. Broadly in line with IMGT annotations, most TCR beta V segments showed up in productive rearrangements about 90% or about 30% of the time in an earlier analysis of roughly 590 of the donors. The study listed 150 to 200 TCR beta chains as associated with cytomegalovirus. Roughly uniform sequencing depth across donors was assumed in presence/absence analyses, although this assumption may not hold. According to the authors, the approach could potentially be generalized to other disease states and immunological phenotypes. Several of the top co-occurrence clusters appeared to be linked to parvovirus B19, influenza, CMV and Epstein-Barr virus, according to a later analysis. Correlated functional status among segregating V segments might be attributable to linkage disequilibrium, but an unknown experimental factor could not be ruled out. In a later analysis, HLA-associated TCR beta chains were found to be more clonally expanded and to have lower generation probabilities than equally common non-associated chains. Some IMGT-functional V segments, including TRBV6-2 and TRBV6-3, could not be told apart with the 87-base-pair reads, so those segments were excluded. A later analysis associated 15,000 or so TCR beta sequences with specific HLA alleles at a false discovery rate of 0.05. According to a later analysis, most CMV-associated TCR beta chains appeared to be HLA-restricted, and the HLA associations seemed to be driven largely by CMV exposure. When HLA alleles, especially DR and DQ, strongly co-occurred, TCR associations were difficult to assign to individual alleles. A further reported finding was that TCR beta sequences accurately predicted the HLA-A and HLA-B alleles for most subjects in the first cohort. Immune exposure information for the cohort was limited to CMV serostatus. A later genetic analysis associated a missense DCLRE1C variant with V-gene and J-gene trimming of TCR beta chains, and an independent cohort replicated the association. Across donors, most TCR sequences were observed very rarely, whereas some public TCRs were present in many individuals. A group of highly shared sequence variants was considered likely to be a technical artifact of the sequencing pipeline.

A word on this clone: Its recognized antigen is unknown. Within one base of it there is no much larger clone, and no base qualities were kept.

The germline V gene encodes CDR1 LGHNA and CDR2 YNFKEQ. The CDR3 runs 14 residues from the cysteine to the phenylalanine. Only the CDR3 DNA is retained, 42 bases long and in frame from the first base. V was cut back by 4 bases and J by 6 bases, leaving a gap of 16 bases between them. The library came from the immunoSEQ multiplex PCR assay. For the multiplex PCR, a mixture combining 60 forward primers for TCR Vbeta segments and 13 reverse primers for TCR Jbeta segments was used. The CDR3 region of rearranged TCR beta genes was amplified from genomic DNA by a multiplex PCR assay. On the Illumina HiSeq System, the amplified TCR beta libraries were sequenced as 87-base-pair reads. The paper's processing steps were these. Across the 670 or so repertoires, a later analysis counted 78 million or so unique TCR beta chains, approximately 12 million of which were shared by at least two donors. Raw reads were error-corrected and collapsed into unique sequences with a nearest-neighbor algorithm that merged closely related sequences to remove PCR and sequencing errors. V, D and J gene segments were assigned by aligning CDR3 sequences to IMGT reference sequences. For a sequence to be retained, a match of at least six nucleotides to both a V gene segment and a J gene segment was required. Rearrangements were called productive when the CDR3 lacked stop codons and stayed in frame with V and J; all others were non-productive. CDR3 was defined according to IMGT convention as the region running from the second conserved V-encoded cysteine to the conserved J-encoded phenylalanine. The earlier analysis of about 560 of the donors excluded any sequence lacking an unambiguous match to a single V gene segment. An earlier analysis of about 590 of the donors classified V segments as functional when productive rearrangements were above 56.7% and as segregating when the standard deviation between donors was above 5%. To diagnose cytomegalovirus status from the catalog of TCR beta chain sequences, a statistical classification framework was built. V and J gene assignment, in a later analysis, came from comparing TCR nucleotide sequences with IMGT/GENE-DB human TR gene sequences. The TCRdist pipeline was used in a later analysis to assign CDR3 sequences and most-parsimonious VDJ recombination scenarios. In a later analysis, every TCR beta chain was defined by the combination of its CDR3 amino acid sequence and its V-gene family, and reads without a unique V-gene family were dropped. As a way to deal with suspected cross-contamination and a sequencing artifact, a later analysis dropped 640 or so nucleotide sequences that were highly shared and had low generation probability. For each public chain, a later analysis derived a clonal expansion index from normalized ranks of inferred template counts within each repertoire. In a later analysis, generation probabilities were computed using a VDJ recombination model fitted to out-of-frame rearrangements, and the results were checked against IGoR. Hypergeometric tests were used in a later analysis to score TCR-TCR, TCR-HLA and TCR-CMV co-occurrence, with a repertoire-size bias correction applied to the TCR pairs. In a later analysis, false discovery rates were estimated by permuting HLA or CMV assignments 20 times. In a later analysis, co-occurring TCRs were grouped with DBSCAN, and TCRdist sequence similarity was added when clustering was performed within HLA-allele-positive subsets. Repertoires with fewer than 30,000 or more than 120,000 public chains were left out of co-occurrence clustering, as were five repertoires with anomalous nucleotide sharing. This is the immuneACCESS table as TCRdb keeps it, with only in-frame sequences that have V and J called. A part of the clones is gone; compared with another copy, unresolved V genes explain less than half, and the rest is unexplained. The V and J calls and clone size were taken over from that table, and D and trimming were inferred from the DNA. In all, the sample holds about 140,000 clones, and just under 85% of those were seen once. The ten largest make up 1.9% of the sample.

The cohort was made up of hundreds of healthy bone marrow donors. At the time of sampling, all cohort members were nominally healthy, though unrecorded immune exposures were likely present. The donor was CMV seronegative and was included in the group of 352 seronegative cohort members. A peripheral blood sample was collected from each donor, and TCR beta sequencing was performed on peripheral blood mononuclear cells. The Qiagen DNeasy Blood Extraction Kit was used to extract genomic DNA from the blood cell samples. The sequence was obtained from a woman aged 40 to 55 in good health and CMV-seronegative. The material sequenced was PBMCs. The chain is made from TRBV4-2 and TRBJ2-7; the D gene is possibly TRBD1, with 6 bases matching. The CDR3 sequence is CASSPKQGEGEQYF. In nucleotide form, the sequence is TGTGCCAGCAGCCCGAAACAGGGCGAAGGCGAGCAGTACTTC.